This T cell receptor (beta chain) was retrieved from a study of control samples from healthy donors and cancer patients. Sequencing used immunoSEQ multiplex PCR; TCRdb keeps in-frame clones, though not all of them. The repertoire consists of 150,000 to 200,000 clones, with 75% to 95% occurring once and the leading ten covering about 1.6%. The germline V gene encodes CDR1 MDHEN and CDR2 SYDVKM. The ends were cut back, 3 bases at V and 2 bases at J, with 10 bases in the middle. This CDR3 spans 15 amino acids. The chain couples TRBV28 to TRBJ1-4; tentatively, D is TRBD1 (6 bases). The sample taken for sequencing was blood. This TCR was sampled from a woman aged 25 to 39 in good health. The CDR3 sequence: CASSFGGGTNEKLFF. The CDR3, as DNA: TGTGCCAGCAGTTTCGGCGGGGGCACTAATGAAAAACTGTTTTTT.